Below, one TCR beta chain is given with its context. Original processing methods: From reference gene primer amplification, estimates of nucleated cell counts were derived. Using immunoSEQ multiplex PCR, the repertoire was profiled, and TCRdb retains in-frame clones only, with some absent. Clonal size and the V and J genes are those of that table, whereas D and trimming came from the DNA. The sample gives roughly 75,000 clones, over 75% of which show up once; around 10% is in the top ten. CDR3 length: 12 residues. Trimming took 1 base from V and 5 from J, leaving 5 bases between them. Germline V gives CDR1 SGHAT, CDR2 FQNNGV. This entry comes from a study of blood T cell repertoires in COVID-19. Background on the study: COVID-19 samples, acute and convalescent, were from the United States, Italy and Spain. Sample material is recorded as cDNA or gDNA derived from T cells, B-cell-depleted T cells, or PBMCs.

This chain joins TRBV11-2 and TRBJ2-5; D is ambiguous. The sample taken for sequencing was peripheral blood. This sequence was found in a man over 45 with acute or convalescent COVID-19. CDR3 residues: CASSLATETQYF. The CDR3 DNA reads TGTGCCAGCAGCTTAGCTACGGAGACCCAGTACTTC. The whole variable domain, remainder taken from reference TRBV11-2 and TRBJ2-5, is EAGVAQSPRYKIIEKRQSVAFWCNPISGHATLYWYQQILGQGPKLLIQFQNNGVVDDSQLPKDRFSAERLKGVDSTLKIQPAKLEDSAVYLCASSLATETQYFGPGTRLLVL.